There are a few counts of the clone carrying this T cell receptor beta chain. V was pared by 3 bases and J by 4 bases, with 5 bases of the junction left unmatched. Germline values: CDR1 SGHAT, CDR2 FQNNGV. This CDR3 is built from 15 residues. This sample is part of a study of T cells after yellow fever vaccination. TCRdb re-called the 5' RACE reads with MiXCR, one entry per CDR3 protein. This sample carries about 300,000 distinct CDR3 sequences, 7.5% to 9.5% of them seen once, and the ten largest clones take about 3%. This TCR was sampled from a man between 18 and 29 years old who received the YFV17D yellow fever vaccine. The J gene is TRBJ2-1, the V gene TRBV11-2; TRBD2 aligns across 8 bases. The material sequenced was CD4+ T cells sorted from PBMCs, taken 5 days after the yellow fever booster vaccination. The CDR3 DNA is TGTGCCAGCAGCTTTCGGGGGGGCCGATACAATGAGCAGTTCTTC. Its translation is CASSFRGGRYNEQFF.